These 27 T cell receptor beta chains were sequenced from one sample in a study of OX40 agonist ivuxolimab in advanced cancers. Assay used: immunoSEQ multiplex PCR; TCRdb lists only in-frame clones, some missing. The table lists about 80,000 clones, around 90% of them singletons. Material: CD4+ or CD8+ T cells sorted from blood, obtained in a trial of the OX40 agonist ivuxolimab. These receptors came from an adult with an advanced solid tumor such as melanoma, head and neck, liver or kidney cancer.

The rearrangement links TRBV10-1 to TRBJ2-3; 7 bases align to TRBD2. The CDR3 is made up of 15 amino acids. With 1 base clipped from V and 5 bases from J, the junction kept 6 bases outside the gene matches. Germline V gene lookup returns CDR1 WNHNN and CDR2 SYGVQD (reference sequence). CDR3 amino acids: CASSEWAGDKDTQYF. DNA for the CDR3: TGCGCCAGCAGTGAGTGGGCGGGAGATAAAGATACGCAGTATTTT.

The chain couples TRBV13 to TRBJ2-1, with 10 bases fitting TRBD2. CDR1 is PRHDT, CDR2 FYEKMQ, per germline (reference sequence). The CDR3 has 16 residues. Trimming cost V 5 bases and J 5 bases; bases outside gene matches: 9. This CDR3 reads CASSPPGTSVNNEQFF. The CDR3, as DNA: TGTGCCAGCAGCCCCCCCGGGACTAGCGTTAACAATGAGCAGTTCTTC.

V and J are TRBV19 and TRBJ2-3; 8 bases are a match to TRBD2. The V gene's germline CDR1 is LNHDA and CDR2 SQIVND (reference sequence). Trimming removed 0 bases from V and 2 bases from J; junction bases left unmatched: 4. The CDR3 is made up of 16 amino acids. CDR3 protein: CASSIDKGLATDTQYF. For the CDR3, the DNA is TGTGCCAGTAGTATAGACAAAGGACTAGCCACAGATACGCAGTATTTT.

The chain has TRBV18 and TRBJ2-1; no firm D call. Germline V gives CDR1 KGHSH, CDR2 LQKENI. CDR3 size: 16 residues. V was cut by 2 bases and J by 0 bases, with 11 bases left in between. The CDR3 DNA sequence: TGTGCCAGCTCACCAAGTACCGGTAGCTCCTACAATGAGCAGTTCTTC. Translating it yields CASSPSTGSSYNEQFF.

This clone was recorded once. This chain links TRBV19 with TRBJ1-2; D remains ambiguous. The CDR3 runs 11 residues. The germline CDR1 and CDR2 sequences are LNHDA and SQIVND (reference sequence). V lost 3 bases and J lost 8, with 7 bases in between. Here the CDR3 DNA reads TGTGCCAGTAGTATCGGGGAAGGCTACACCTTC. This gives the protein CASSIGEGYTF.

The chain employs TRBV20-1 and TRBJ2-2; D not certain. Trimming removed 7 bases at V and 8 bases at J, with 11 bases between. Germline V gives CDR1 DFQATT, CDR2 SNEGSKA (reference sequence). CDR3 size: 11 residues. The DNA of the CDR3 is TGCAGTGTAACAAACCGTGGGGAGCTGTTTTTT. Protein: CSVTNRGELFF.

The chain is built from TRBV5-6 and TRBJ1-5; D ambiguous. The germline CDR1 and CDR2 sequences are SGHDT and YYEEEE. The CDR3 contains 15 residues. V lost 1 base and J 2 bases, leaving 10 bases between the germline ends. CDR3 in amino acids: CASSLNTRRNQPQHF. CDR3 sequence (DNA): TGTGCCAGCAGCTTGAATACGAGGCGCAATCAGCCCCAGCATTTT.

The V and J genes are TRBV4-3 and TRBJ1-2; TRBD1 aligns across 8 bases. The V gene's germline CDR1 is LGHNA and CDR2 YSLEER. The CDR3 is 15 residues long. After removal of 2 bases from V and 4 bases from J, the junction contained 6 bases not matched to a gene. The CDR3 spells CASSQRTGFSYGYTF. CDR3 sequence (DNA): TGCGCCAGCAGCCAACGGACAGGGTTCAGCTATGGCTACACCTTC.

This clone has just one count. This rearrangement joins TRBV19 to TRBJ1-5; no clear D gene. The CDR3 is 13 residues long. Germline V CDR1 and CDR2: LNHDA, SQIVND (reference sequence). V was cut by 2 bases and J by 9 bases, with 11 bases left in between. The CDR3 loop reads CASSIKGGGPQHF. The CDR3 nucleotides are TGTGCCAGTAGTATAAAAGGAGGAGGGCCCCAGCATTTT.

This clone was seen once. The rearrangement links TRBV7-8 to TRBJ2-5, with 9 bases fitting TRBD1. Germline values: CDR1 SGHVS, CDR2 FQNEAQ. The junction had 17 bases not matched to a gene; V was cut back by 5 bases and J by 10 bases. The CDR3 extends over 16 amino acids. The chain's CDR3 is CASSPGLGQGQVSQYF. CDR3 bases: TGTGCCAGCAGCCCGGGTTTGGGACAGGGCCAAGTTAGCCAGTACTTC.

This clone was counted a single time. The gene calls are TRBV7-2 and TRBJ2-2; D might be TRBD2 (6 bases). The CDR3 extends over 17 amino acids. V was clipped by 0 bases and J by 4 bases, with 15 bases between them. The V gene's germline CDR1 is SGHTA and CDR2 FQGNSA. As DNA, the CDR3 is TGTGCCAGCAGCTTAGCCCCGGGACTGAGAGGCACCGGGGAGCTGTTTTTT. Protein: CASSLAPGLRGTGELFF.

V is TRBV28 and J is TRBJ2-7, with 7 bases fitting TRBD1. Per germline, CDR1 MDHEN and CDR2 SYDVKM. Trimming took 9 bases from V and 2 from J; bases not matched to a gene: 13. The CDR3 totals 15 residues. CDR3 protein: CASSPVGQQTYEQYF. For the CDR3, the DNA is TGTGCCAGTTCCCCCGTGGGACAGCAGACCTACGAGCAGTACTTC.

The V call is TRBV28, the J call TRBJ2-3; the D is unclear. Germline CDR1 and CDR2: MDHEN and SYDVKM. V was trimmed by 7 bases and J by 0 bases, leaving 8 bases between them. The CDR3 length is 13 residues. CDR3 sequence (DNA): TGTGCCAGCAAGTTACAGAGCACAGATACGCAGTATTTT. Its protein is CASKLQSTDTQYF.

J is TRBJ2-3 and V is TRBV5-1; 7 nucleotides match TRBD2. The CDR3 totals 16 residues. Germline CDR1 SGHRS, CDR2 YFSETQ. The V gene end was trimmed by 4 bases and the J gene end by 5 bases; junction bases not matched to a gene: 13. The CDR3 region is CASSRRTSRTGDTQYF. The CDR3 nucleotides are TGCGCCAGCAGCCGCAGGACTAGTCGTACGGGAGATACGCAGTATTTT.

The chain is built from TRBV5-4 and TRBJ2-3; 7 positions match TRBD1. The CDR3 contains 14 residues. Losses at the gene ends were 4 bases for V and 2 bases for J; bases not matched to a gene: 4. Germline V gives CDR1 SGHNT, CDR2 YYREEE (reference sequence). The CDR3 DNA reads as TGTGCCAGCAGCCCCGGGACAGCCACAGATACGCAGTATTTT. It yields the protein CASSPGTATDTQYF.

The genes are TRBV6-1 and TRBJ1-3; D is uncertain. The CDR3 has 15 residues. Between the trimmed V and J ends, which lost 2 bases and 0 bases, there was a span of 8 bases. Germline V gene sequence: CDR1 MNHNS, CDR2 SASEGT. The CDR3 DNA reads as TGTGCCAGCAGTGAAAGGACTAACTCTGGAAACACCATATATTTT. Its translation: CASSERTNSGNTIYF.

The chain employs TRBV4-2 and TRBJ2-1; D may match TRBD1 or TRBD2 (5 bases each). The germline V gene has CDR1 LGHNA and CDR2 YNFKEQ. The CDR3 is 13 amino acids. Trimming cost V 0 bases and J 8 bases, with 8 bases left between them. CDR3 residues: CASSQDGGDEQFF. Written as DNA, the CDR3 is TGTGCCAGCAGCCAAGATGGGGGTGATGAGCAGTTCTTC.

The chain is built from TRBV11-3 and TRBJ2-7; 10 bases match TRBD1. V shed 3 bases and J 4 bases; nucleotides not matched to a gene: 6. The germline gives CDR1 SGHNT, CDR2 YENEEA. The CDR3 totals 15 residues. The CDR3 sequence: CASSLSGTGAYEQYF. The DNA for the CDR3 is TGTGCCAGCAGCTTGTCCGGGACAGGGGCTTACGAGCAGTACTTC.

The chain joins TRBV6-5 to TRBJ2-5; the D gene could be TRBD1 or TRBD2 (7 bases each). Germline V gives CDR1 MNHEY, CDR2 SVGAGI. The V gene lost 6 bases and the J gene lost 2 bases, with 13 bases spanning the gap. The CDR3 consists of 14 residues. The CDR3 sequence is CASRSGGGQETQYF. The DNA of the CDR3 is TGTGCCAGCAGATCAGGGGGAGGGCAAGAGACCCAGTACTTC.

This chain links TRBV7-2 with TRBJ2-1; D is unclear. The V end lost 4 bases, the J end lost 2 bases, and 21 bases lay between the germline ends. Per germline, CDR1 SGHTA and CDR2 FQGNSA. There are 18 residues in the CDR3. The chain's CDR3 is CASSSQNSEARAYNEQFF. The CDR3 nucleotides are TGTGCCAGCAGCTCCCAGAACAGCGAAGCCCGAGCCTACAATGAGCAGTTCTTC.

J is TRBJ2-7 and V is TRBV2; maybe TRBD2 (6 bases). Per germline, CDR1 SNHLY and CDR2 FYNNEI. The CDR3 contains 14 residues. V was shortened by 4 bases and J by 2 bases, with 12 bases between the two germline ends. In DNA form, the CDR3 reads TGTGCCAGCAGTGGGGGACTTGCCCCCTACGAGCAGTACTTC. It is translated as CASSGGLAPYEQYF.

This clone occurred once. Written as DNA, the CDR3 is TGTGCCAGCAGTTTAGGTGCCGGGACAGTGAGCAATCAGCCCCAGCATTTT. Residues: CASSLGAGTVSNQPQHF. The chain has TRBV28 and TRBJ1-5; 7 bases match TRBD1. Germline CDR1 MDHEN, CDR2 SYDVKM. The trim removed 2 bases at V and 1 base at J, leaving 8 bases unmatched. The CDR3 has 17 residues.

J is TRBJ2-2 and V is TRBV5-1; D might be TRBD2 (6 bases). The CDR3 spans 16 residues. CDR1 SGHRS and CDR2 YFSETQ come from the germline V gene. Trimming removed 2 bases from V and 1 base from J, with 12 bases in between. The CDR3 loop reads CASSFFDGRNTGELFF. The DNA of the CDR3 is TGCGCCAGCAGCTTCTTCGACGGGAGGAACACCGGGGAGCTGTTTTTT.

The chain combines TRBV11-2 with TRBJ2-7; maybe TRBD1 (6 bases). Germline values: CDR1 SGHAT, CDR2 FQNNGV. CDR3 length: 16 residues. Trimming removed 1 base from V and 2 bases from J, with 15 bases in between. The CDR3 loop is CASSLGTGDTTYEQYF. The DNA for the CDR3 is TGTGCCAGCAGCTTAGGAACCGGGGACACTACCTACGAGCAGTACTTC.

V and J are TRBV18 and TRBJ1-3, with D uncertain. Germline assignment: CDR1 KGHSH and CDR2 LQKENI. Trimming removed 6 bases at V and 0 bases at J, with 3 bases between. CDR3 length: 12 residues. This chain's CDR3 is CASSASGNTIYF. For the CDR3, the DNA is TGTGCCAGCTCCGCCTCTGGAAACACCATATATTTT.

The chain has TRBV2 and TRBJ2-1; D perhaps matches TRBD1 (6 bases). The CDR3 is 15 amino acids. The V end was cut by 2 bases, the J end by 6 bases, with 14 bases between. Germline CDR1 reads SNHLY; CDR2 reads FYNNEI. CDR3 in DNA: TGTGCCAGCAGTGAAAGTCAGGGGCGTAGCAATGAGCAGTTCTTC. This translates into CASSESQGRSNEQFF.

The gene calls are TRBV7-2 and TRBJ2-7; D is unclear. Germline loops: CDR1 SGHTA, CDR2 FQGNSA. The CDR3 is made up of 13 amino acids. Trimming pared 0 bases from V and 3 bases from J, leaving 6 bases between. CDR3 loop: CASSLAHSYEQYF. CDR3 nucleotide sequence: TGTGCCAGCAGCTTAGCTCACAGCTACGAGCAGTACTTC.